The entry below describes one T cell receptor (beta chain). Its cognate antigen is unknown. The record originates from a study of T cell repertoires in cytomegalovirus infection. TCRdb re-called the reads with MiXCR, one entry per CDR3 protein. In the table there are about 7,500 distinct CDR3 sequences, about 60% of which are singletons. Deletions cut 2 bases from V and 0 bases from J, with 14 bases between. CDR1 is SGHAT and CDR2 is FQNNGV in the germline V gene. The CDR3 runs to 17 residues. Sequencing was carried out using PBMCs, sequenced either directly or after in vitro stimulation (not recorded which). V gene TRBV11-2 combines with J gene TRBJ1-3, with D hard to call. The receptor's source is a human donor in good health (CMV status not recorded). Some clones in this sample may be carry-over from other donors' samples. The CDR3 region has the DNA TGTGCCAGCAGCTTATACGGGTCGGGCGCCTCTGGAAACACCATATATTTT. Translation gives CASSLYGSGASGNTIYF. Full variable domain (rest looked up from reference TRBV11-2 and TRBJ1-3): EAGVAQSPRYKIIEKRQSVAFWCNPISGHATLYWYQQILGQGPKLLIQFQNNGVVDDSQLPKDRFSAERLKGVDSTLKIQPAKLEDSAVYLCASSLYGSGASGNTIYFGEGSWLTVV.